Listed here are 4 T cell receptor beta chains from one sample, sequenced in a study of blood T cell repertoires in COVID-19. TCRdb's copy holds only in-frame clones and misses some; the assay was immunoSEQ multiplex PCR. The sample consists of some 21,000 clones, around 81% of them appearing once. Source material: peripheral blood. Every receptor here comes from a man aged 55 to 70 with active COVID-19.

The gene calls are TRBV19 and TRBJ2-1; 8 nucleotides align to TRBD2. The trim removed 1 base at V and 0 bases at J, leaving 2 bases unmatched. The CDR3 has 16 residues. Germline CDR1 reads LNHDA; CDR2 reads SQIVND (reference sequence). DNA of the CDR3: TGTGCCAGTAGTATAGTAAGCGGGAGCTCCTACAATGAGCAGTTCTTC. Its translation is CASSIVSGSSYNEQFF.

This chain connects TRBV5-4 to TRBJ2-1; TRBD2 matches 12 bases. V dropped 4 bases and J dropped 3; count of bases not matched to a gene: 8. The CDR3 totals 17 residues. The germline V gene has CDR1 SGHNT and CDR2 YYREEE (reference sequence). The CDR3 is CASSPPGTSGFYNEQFF. CDR3 nucleotide sequence: TGTGCCAGCAGCCCACCCGGGACTAGCGGGTTCTACAATGAGCAGTTCTTC.

This chain connects TRBV5-6 to TRBJ2-3, with D maybe TRBD1 (6 bases). Germline V gives CDR1 SGHDT, CDR2 YYEEEE. The V end lost 4 bases, the J end lost 2 bases, and 17 bases lay between the germline ends. The CDR3 runs 16 residues. The DNA for the CDR3 is TGTGCCAGCAGCCACGGACAGTTTGGGGCCACAGATACGCAGTATTTT. Protein product: CASSHGQFGATDTQYF.

The chain is built from TRBV19 and TRBJ2-7, with a possible D match to TRBD2 (6 bases). V gave up 1 base and J gave up 1 base, with 11 bases separating them. Germline lookup yields CDR1 LNHDA and CDR2 SQIVND (reference sequence). This CDR3 comprises 15 residues. CDR3 bases: TGTGCCAGTAGTATAGGGGGAGGAGAATCCTACGAGCAGTACTTC. As protein: CASSIGGGESYEQYF.